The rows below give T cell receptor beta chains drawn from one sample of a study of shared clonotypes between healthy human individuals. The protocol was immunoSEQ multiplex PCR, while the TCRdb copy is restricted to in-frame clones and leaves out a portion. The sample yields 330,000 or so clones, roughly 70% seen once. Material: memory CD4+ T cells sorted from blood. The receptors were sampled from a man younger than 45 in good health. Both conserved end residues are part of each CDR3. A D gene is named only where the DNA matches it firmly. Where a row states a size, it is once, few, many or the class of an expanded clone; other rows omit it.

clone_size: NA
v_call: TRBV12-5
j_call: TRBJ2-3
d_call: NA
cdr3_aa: CASGLDRGTSSTDTQYF
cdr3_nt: TGTGCTAGTGGTCTGGACCGAGGGACATCTAGCACAGATACGCAGTATTTT

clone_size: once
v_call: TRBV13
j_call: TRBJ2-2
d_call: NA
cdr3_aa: CASSSLQGRNTGELFF
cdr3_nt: TGTGCCAGCAGCTCCTTACAGGGCCGGAACACCGGGGAGCTGTTTTTT

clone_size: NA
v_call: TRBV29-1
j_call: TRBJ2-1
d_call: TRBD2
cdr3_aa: CSAPPWGLAGRGEQFF
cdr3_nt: TGCAGCGCGCCACCTTGGGGACTAGCGGGAAGGGGTGAGCAGTTCTTC

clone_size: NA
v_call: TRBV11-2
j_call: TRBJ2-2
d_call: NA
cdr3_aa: CASSLVYTGELFF
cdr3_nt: TGTGCCAGCAGCTTAGTTTACACCGGGGAGCTGTTTTTT

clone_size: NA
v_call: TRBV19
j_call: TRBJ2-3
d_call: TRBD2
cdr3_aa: CASILAGLAPDTQYF
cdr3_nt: TGTGCCAGTATTTTAGCGGGACTAGCACCCGATACGCAGTATTTT

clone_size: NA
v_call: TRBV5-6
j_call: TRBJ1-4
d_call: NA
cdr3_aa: CASSWTKLANEKLFF
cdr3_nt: TGTGCCAGCAGCTGGACGAAGCTAGCTAATGAAAAACTGTTTTTT

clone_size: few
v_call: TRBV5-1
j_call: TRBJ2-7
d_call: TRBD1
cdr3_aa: CASSPDRGASSSYEQYF
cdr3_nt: TGCGCCAGCAGCCCGGACAGGGGAGCCTCTAGCTCCTACGAGCAGTACTTC

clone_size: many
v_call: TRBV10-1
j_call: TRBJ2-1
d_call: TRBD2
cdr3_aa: CASSELAGGNEQFF
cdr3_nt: TGCGCCAGCAGTGAATTAGCGGGGGGGAATGAGCAGTTCTTC

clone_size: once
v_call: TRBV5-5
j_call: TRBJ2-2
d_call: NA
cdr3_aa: CASSPGTQNTGELFF
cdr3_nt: TGTGCCAGCAGCCCCGGGACTCAGAACACCGGCGAGCTGTTTTTT

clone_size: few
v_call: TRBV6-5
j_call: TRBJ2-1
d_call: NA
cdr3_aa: CASSPWGNSANGQFF
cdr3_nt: TGTGCCAGCAGCCCTTGGGGGAATTCCGCGAACGGGCAGTTCTTC

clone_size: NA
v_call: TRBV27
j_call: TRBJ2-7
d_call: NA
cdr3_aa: CASSPLGQNLYEQYF
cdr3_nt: TGTGCCAGCAGTCCACTCGGACAGAACCTCTACGAGCAGTACTTC

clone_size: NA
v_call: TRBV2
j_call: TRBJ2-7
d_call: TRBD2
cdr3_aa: CASSQWTSGSREQYF
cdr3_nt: TGTGCCAGCAGTCAATGGACTAGCGGGAGCCGTGAGCAGTACTTC

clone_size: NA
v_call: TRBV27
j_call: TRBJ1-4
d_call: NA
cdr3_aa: CASSPGQYGVGEKLFF
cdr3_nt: TGTGCCAGCAGTCCCGGACAGTATGGCGTCGGTGAAAAACTGTTTTTT

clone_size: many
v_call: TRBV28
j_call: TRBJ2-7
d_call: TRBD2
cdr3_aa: CASSLPSGRIYEQYF
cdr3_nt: TGTGCCAGCAGTTTACCTAGCGGGAGAATCTACGAGCAGTACTTC

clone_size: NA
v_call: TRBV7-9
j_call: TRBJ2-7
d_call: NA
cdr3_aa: CASSYTQGSEQYF
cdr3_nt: TGTGCCAGCAGCTACACCCAGGGGTCCGAGCAGTACTTC

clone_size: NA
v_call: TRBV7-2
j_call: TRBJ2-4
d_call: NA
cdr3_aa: CASSPGIKNIQYF
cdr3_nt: TGTGCCAGCAGCCCGGGGATTAAAAACATTCAGTACTTC

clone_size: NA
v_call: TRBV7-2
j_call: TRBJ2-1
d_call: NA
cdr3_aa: CASSLYRYNEQFF
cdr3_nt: TGTGCCAGCAGCTTATATCGGTACAATGAGCAGTTCTTC

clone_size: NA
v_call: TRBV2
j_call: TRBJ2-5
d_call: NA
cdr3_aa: CASSGRDNQETQYF
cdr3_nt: TGTGCCAGCAGTGGAAGGGACAACCAAGAGACCCAGTACTTC

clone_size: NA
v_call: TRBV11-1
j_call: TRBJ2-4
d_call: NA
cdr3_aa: CASSLASQLAKNIQYF
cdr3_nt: TGTGCCAGCAGCTTAGCAAGCCAGCTAGCCAAAAACATTCAGTACTTC

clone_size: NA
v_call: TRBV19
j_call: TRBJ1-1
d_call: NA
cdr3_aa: CASSITGNPNTEAFF
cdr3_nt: TGTGCCAGTAGTATCACCGGGAACCCGAACACTGAAGCTTTCTTT

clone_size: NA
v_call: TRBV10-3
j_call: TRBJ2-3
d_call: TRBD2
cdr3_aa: CAISEAAGLAETSTDTQYF
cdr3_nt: TGTGCCATCAGTGAGGCGGCGGGACTAGCGGAAACTAGCACAGATACGCAGTATTTT

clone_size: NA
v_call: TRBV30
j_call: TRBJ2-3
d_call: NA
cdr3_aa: CAWSADREGTDTQYF
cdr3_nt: TGTGCCTGGAGTGCGGACAGGGAGGGGACAGATACGCAGTATTTT

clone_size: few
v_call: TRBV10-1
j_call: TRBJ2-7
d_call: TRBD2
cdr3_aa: CASSESTSGFHEQYF
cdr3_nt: TGCGCCAGCAGTGAGTCTACTAGCGGGTTCCACGAGCAGTACTTC

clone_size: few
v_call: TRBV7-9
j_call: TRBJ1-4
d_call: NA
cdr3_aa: CASSFTASGEKLFF
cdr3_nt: TGTGCCAGCAGCTTCACGGCAAGTGGAGAAAAACTGTTTTTT

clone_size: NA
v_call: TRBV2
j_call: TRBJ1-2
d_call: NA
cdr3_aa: CASSELRGYGYTF
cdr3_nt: TGTGCCAGCAGTGAACTGCGGGGCTATGGCTACACCTTC

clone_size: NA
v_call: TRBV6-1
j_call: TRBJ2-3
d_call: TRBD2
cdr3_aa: CASSGLASTQYF
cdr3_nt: TGTGCCAGCAGTGGACTAGCGTCTACGCAGTATTTT

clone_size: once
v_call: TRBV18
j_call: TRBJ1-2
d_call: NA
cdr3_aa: CASSPAQGNPFNGYTF
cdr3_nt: TGTGCCAGCTCACCCGCACAGGGAAACCCCTTCAATGGCTACACCTTC

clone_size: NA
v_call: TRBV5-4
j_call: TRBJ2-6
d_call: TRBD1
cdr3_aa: CASSLAGTGTLSGANVLTF
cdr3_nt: TGTGCCAGCAGCTTGGCCGGGACAGGGACCCTCTCTGGGGCCAACGTCCTGACTTTC

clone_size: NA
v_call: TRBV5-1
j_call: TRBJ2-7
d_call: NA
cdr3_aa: CASSLYPHYEQYF
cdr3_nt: TGCGCCAGCAGCTTATACCCCCATTACGAGCAGTACTTC

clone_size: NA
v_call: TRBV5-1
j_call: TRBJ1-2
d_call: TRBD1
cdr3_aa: CASSSTGGNYGYTF
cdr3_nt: TGCGCCAGCAGCTCGACAGGGGGTAACTATGGCTACACCTTC

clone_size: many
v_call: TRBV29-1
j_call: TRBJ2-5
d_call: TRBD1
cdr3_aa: CSVDQGAEETQYF
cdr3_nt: TGCAGCGTTGACCAGGGGGCAGAAGAGACCCAGTACTTC

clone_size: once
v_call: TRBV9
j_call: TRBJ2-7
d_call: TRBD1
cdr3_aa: CASSVGAGGRSYEQYF
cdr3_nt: TGTGCCAGCAGCGTAGGGGCAGGGGGTAGGTCCTACGAGCAGTACTTC

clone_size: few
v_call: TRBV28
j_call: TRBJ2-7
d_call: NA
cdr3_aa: CASSYYDSYEQYF
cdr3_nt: TGTGCCAGCAGTTATTATGACAGCTACGAGCAGTACTTC

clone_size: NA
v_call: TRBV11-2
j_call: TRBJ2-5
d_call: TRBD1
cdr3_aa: CASSIAGTGERFGTQYF
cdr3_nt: TGTGCCAGCAGCATAGCCGGGACAGGGGAAAGATTTGGGACCCAGTACTTC

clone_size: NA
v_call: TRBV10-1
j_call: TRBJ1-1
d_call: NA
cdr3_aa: CASSDGLTNTEAFF
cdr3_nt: TGCGCCAGCAGTGACGGACTCACGAACACTGAAGCTTTCTTT

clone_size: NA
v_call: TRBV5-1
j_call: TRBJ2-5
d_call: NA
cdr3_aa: CASSLGGTGGETQYF
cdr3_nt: TGCGCCAGCAGCTTGGGAGGCACCGGGGGAGAGACCCAGTACTTC

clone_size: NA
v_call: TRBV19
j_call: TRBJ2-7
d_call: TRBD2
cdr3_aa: CASRSYGTSGYEQYF
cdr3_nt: TGTGCCAGTAGATCATACGGGACTAGCGGCTACGAGCAGTACTTC

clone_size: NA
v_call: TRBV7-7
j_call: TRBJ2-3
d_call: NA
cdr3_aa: CASSLELRDTQYF
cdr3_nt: TGTGCTAGCAGCCTCGAGTTGAGAGATACGCAGTATTTT

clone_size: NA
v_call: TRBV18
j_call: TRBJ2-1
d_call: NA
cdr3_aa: CASSRSAGYNEQFF
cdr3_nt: TGTGCCAGCTCACGCTCAGCGGGCTACAATGAGCAGTTCTTC

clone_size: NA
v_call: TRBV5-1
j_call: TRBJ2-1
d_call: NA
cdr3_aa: CASSLEGTNEQFF
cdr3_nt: TGCGCCAGCAGCTTGGAAGGCACCAATGAGCAGTTCTTC

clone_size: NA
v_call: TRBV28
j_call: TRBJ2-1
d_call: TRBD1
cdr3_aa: CASSLVGQGSYNEQFF
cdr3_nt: TGTGCCAGCAGCCTCGTGGGACAGGGTTCCTACAATGAGCAGTTCTTC

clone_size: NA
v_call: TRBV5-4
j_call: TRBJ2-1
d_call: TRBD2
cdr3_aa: CASSWGLADNNEQFF
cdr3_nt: TGTGCCAGCAGCTGGGGACTAGCGGATAACAATGAGCAGTTCTTC

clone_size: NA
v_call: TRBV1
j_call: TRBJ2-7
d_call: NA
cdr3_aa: CTSSQVSAGGYF
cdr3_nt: TGCACCAGCAGCCAAGTATCTGCGGGAGGTTACTTC

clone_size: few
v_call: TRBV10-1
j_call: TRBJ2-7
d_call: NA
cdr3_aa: CASSEGRDSYEQYF
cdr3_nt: TGCGCCAGCAGTGAGGGCCGGGACTCCTACGAGCAGTACTTC

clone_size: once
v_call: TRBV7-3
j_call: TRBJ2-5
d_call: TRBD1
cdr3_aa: CASSRQGQETQYF
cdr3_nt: TGCGCTTCGAGCCGACAGGGCCAAGAGACCCAGTACTTC

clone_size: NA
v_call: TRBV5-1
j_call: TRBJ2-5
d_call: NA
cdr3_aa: CASSFPGRETQYF
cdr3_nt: TGCGCCAGCAGCTTCCCTGGGAGGGAGACCCAGTACTTC

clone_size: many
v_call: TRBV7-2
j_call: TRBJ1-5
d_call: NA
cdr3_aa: CASSSWGSSNQPQHF
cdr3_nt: TGTGCCAGCAGCTCTTGGGGGTCAAGCAATCAGCCCCAGCATTTT

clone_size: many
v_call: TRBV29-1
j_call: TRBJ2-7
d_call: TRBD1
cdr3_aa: CSVEAGTGVAEQYF
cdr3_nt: TGCAGCGTTGAGGCCGGGACAGGGGTGGCCGAGCAGTACTTC

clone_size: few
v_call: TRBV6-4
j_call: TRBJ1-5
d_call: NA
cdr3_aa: CASSRMWGYSNQPQHF
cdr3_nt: TGTGCCAGCAGTCGGATGTGGGGTTATAGCAATCAGCCCCAGCATTTT

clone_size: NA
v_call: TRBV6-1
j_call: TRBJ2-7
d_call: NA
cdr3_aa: CASSGRAGAGYEQYF
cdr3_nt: TGTGCCAGCAGTGGCCGGGCAGGAGCCGGCTACGAGCAGTACTTC

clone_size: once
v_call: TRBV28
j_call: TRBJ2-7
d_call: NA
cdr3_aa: CASSSSNVGVYEQYF
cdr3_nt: TGTGCCAGCAGTTCCTCTAATGTAGGGGTCTACGAGCAGTACTTC

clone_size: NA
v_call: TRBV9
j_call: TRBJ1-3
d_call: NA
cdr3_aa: CASSVQSSENTIYF
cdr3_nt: TGTGCCAGCAGCGTCCAAAGCTCTGAAAACACCATATATTTT

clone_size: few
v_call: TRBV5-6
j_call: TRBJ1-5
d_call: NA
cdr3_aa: CASSLSGAAQPQHF
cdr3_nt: TGTGCCAGCAGCTTGTCAGGGGCCGCTCAGCCCCAGCATTTT

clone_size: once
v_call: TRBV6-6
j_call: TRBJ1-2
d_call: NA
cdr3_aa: CASRQRITYGYTF
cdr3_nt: TGTGCCAGCAGACAGCGTATTACCTATGGCTACACCTTC

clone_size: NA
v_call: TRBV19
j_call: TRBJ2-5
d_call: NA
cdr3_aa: CASTGRGETQYF
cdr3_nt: TGTGCCAGTACGGGTCGTGGAGAGACCCAGTACTTC